This entry describes one T cell receptor (beta chain). This specimen comes from a study of CDR3 diversity in severe acne. TCRdb re-called the PCR reads with MiXCR, one entry per CDR3 protein. The sample contains around 83,000 distinct CDR3 sequences, roughly 49% of which appear only once. The sequence derives from a male donor with severe acne vulgaris. The sample taken for sequencing was blood.

The CDR3 here is CASSLAGAREQYF. In nucleotides, the CDR3 is TGTGCCAGCAGCTTAGCGGGAGCTCGTGAGCAGTACTTC. This chain links TRBV7-2 with TRBJ2-7; perhaps TRBD2 as D (5 bases). This CDR3 comprises 13 residues. The V gene's germline CDR1 is SGHTA and CDR2 FQGNSA. Trimming took 0 bases from V and 7 from J, leaving 10 bases between them.